This is a list of T cell receptor beta chains from one sample in a study of shared clonotypes between healthy human individuals. Repertoires were generated with immunoSEQ multiplex PCR, while TCRdb's copy carries only in-frame clones and drops some. The profile shows over 800,000 clones, approximately 92% of them singletons. Sequences were obtained from naive CD8+ T cells sorted from blood. Receptors were obtained from a man under 40 in good health. The conserved cysteine and the conserved F or W are not part of the CDR3 here. Each record gives: V gene, J gene, CDR3 protein.

>TRBV4-3|TRBJ2-1
ASSQRTFPSNEQF
>TRBV7-9|TRBJ1-3
ASSALPGHPSGNTIY
>TRBV9|TRBJ1-3
ASSVSGAAGNTIY
>TRBV27|TRBJ1-5
ASSLMTGQPQH
>TRBV5-4|TRBJ2-7
ASSLVGTGSYEQY
>TRBV5-1|TRBJ2-7
ASSPGQGGSYEQY
>TRBV6-4|TRBJ2-1
ASSAYSGTTLTEQF
>TRBV11-2|TRBJ2-2
ASSLDGRELF
>TRBV2|TRBJ2-7
ASSGSSTGRRDEQY
>TRBV9|TRBJ2-1
ASSVVGEPEQF
>TRBV7-8|TRBJ2-3
ASAFRELAVNTDTQY
>TRBV14|TRBJ2-1
ASSSTGYNEQF
>TRBV5-4|TRBJ2-7
ASSHTRTGYFLSDEQY
>TRBV9|TRBJ2-1
ASSVVAGGREQF
>TRBV9|TRBJ2-1
ASSVEREPAEQF
>TRBV2|TRBJ2-5
ASRRTGETQY
>TRBV7-8|TRBJ2-7
ASSQQAGGPYEQY
>TRBV27|TRBJ2-1
AITTGVGNEQF
>TRBV29-1|TRBJ2-1
SVEANYNEQF
>TRBV14|TRBJ1-1
ASSPRKVSAEAF
>TRBV19|TRBJ2-1
ASSLRTSGSSYNEQF
>TRBV29-1|TRBJ2-7
SVEGDRPYEQY
>TRBV30|TRBJ2-3
AWTRALSTDTQY
>TRBV10-3|TRBJ2-1
AIGGPGYNEQF
>TRBV29-1|TRBJ2-7
SVEESSFEQY
>TRBV7-8|TRBJ2-7
ASRVRDSLGEQY
>TRBV15|TRBJ1-4
ATSRGEANEKLF
>TRBV6-4|TRBJ2-5
ASSPQETQY
>TRBV5-3|TRBJ2-2
ARSLVDGRGTGELF
>TRBV5-6|TRBJ1-1
ASSNALRGWNTEAF
>TRBV5-1|TRBJ2-2
ASSGSPDTGELF
>TRBV6-1|TRBJ1-1
ASSDDGSLNTEAF
>TRBV15|TRBJ1-1
ATSRGIEAF
>TRBV7-8|TRBJ2-3
ASSLGGLAGTDTQY
>TRBV27|TRBJ2-1
ASSSRRAGYNEQF
>TRBV4-1|TRBJ1-2
ASSQDEGGYT
>TRBV28|TRBJ1-4
ASLPTLRNEKLF
>TRBV27|TRBJ2-7
ASSLSPSYEQY
>TRBV12-2|TRBJ2-7
ASRPSGREDQKFTYEQY
>TRBV6-1|TRBJ1-3
ASSEHSVWVDLDSGNTIY
>TRBV4-1|TRBJ1-1
ASRDLGMGNTEAF
>TRBV13|TRBJ2-7
ASSSDTGISEQY
>TRBV27|TRBJ2-7
ASSLLIGDGRSPYEQY
>TRBV29-1|TRBJ1-3
SAEQGAGNTIY
>TRBV28|TRBJ2-3
ASSSRTSGRIIDTQY
>TRBV19|TRBJ2-1
ASSIDTYNEQF
>TRBV6-4|TRBJ2-3
ARWTRPTDTQY
>TRBV11-3|TRBJ2-3
ASSLATGGTDTQY
>TRBV27|TRBJ1-5
ASSLSAGWNQPQH
>TRBV14|TRBJ2-7
ASSHPGDIEQY
>TRBV7-2|TRBJ2-1
ASSTPMANEQF
>TRBV19|TRBJ2-7
ASIVGTGDYEQY
>TRBV15|TRBJ1-2
ATSRDRTGRPYGYT
>TRBV29-1|TRBJ2-3
SVEVDPDTQY
>TRBV4-1|TRBJ2-3
ASSELLSDTQY
>TRBV10-3|TRBJ2-7
ATGDEKIYEQY
>TRBV19|TRBJ2-7
ASSPYAGGTAEQY
>TRBV7-6|TRBJ2-5
ASSLLIMETQY
>TRBV5-1|TRBJ1-1
ASSLVDTRNTEAF